One TCR beta chain is described in this entry. The data were taken from a study of T cell changes during pregnancy in multiple sclerosis. The protocol was immunoSEQ multiplex PCR, while the TCRdb copy is restricted to in-frame clones and leaves out a portion. The data contain tens of thousands of clones, 91% of them seen just once; the ten biggest clones take up approximately 1.3%. The CDR3 length is 14 residues. V trimming: 5 bases; J trimming: 5 bases; junction bases outside the gene matches: 4. Germline V gives CDR1 SGHTA, CDR2 FQGNSA. J is TRBJ1-5 and V is TRBV7-2; TRBD1 aligns across 9 bases. The origin of this receptor is a female donor in good health, enrolled as a control in a pregnancy study. The material was peripheral blood, obtained after pregnancy. CDR3 sequence (DNA): TGTGCCAGCAGCCAAACAGGGGGCCATCAGCCCCAGCATTTT. Amino acids: CASSQTGGHQPQHF.